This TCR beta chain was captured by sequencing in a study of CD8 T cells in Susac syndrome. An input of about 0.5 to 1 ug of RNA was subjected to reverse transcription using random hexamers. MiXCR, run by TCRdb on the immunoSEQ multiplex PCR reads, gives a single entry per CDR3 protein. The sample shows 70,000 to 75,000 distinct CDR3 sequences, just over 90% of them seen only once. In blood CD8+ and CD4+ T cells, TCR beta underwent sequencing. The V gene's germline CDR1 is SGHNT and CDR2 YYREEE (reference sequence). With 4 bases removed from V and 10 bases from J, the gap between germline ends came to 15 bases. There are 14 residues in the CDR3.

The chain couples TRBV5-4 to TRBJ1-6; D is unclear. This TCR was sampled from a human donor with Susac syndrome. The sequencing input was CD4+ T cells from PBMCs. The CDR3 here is CASSASLARSPLHF. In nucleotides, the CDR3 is TGTGCCAGCAGCGCGTCCTTAGCAAGGTCACCCCTCCACTTT.